The rows below give T cell receptor beta chains drawn from one sample of a study of T-cell reconstitution after alpha-beta-depleted transplantation in children. TCRdb fed the PCR reads into MiXCR, producing one record per CDR3 protein. This table has around 200,000 distinct CDR3 sequences, around 9.2% appearing once. Specimen: PBMCs, mostly from graft donor cells, collected 360 days after TCRalphabeta/CD19-depleted stem cell transplant. All receptors come from a male patient aged 2-9 years who had a stem cell transplant for acute myeloid leukemia, so the T cells may come from the graft donor. CDR3s include the opening cysteine and the closing phenylalanine or tryptophan. Each record gives: J gene, V gene, CDR3 length, clone size, D gene, CDR3 DNA, CDR3 protein. The D gene is left open where the match is weak. Clone size appears in some rows only: once, few, many, or a class for an expanded clone.

>TRBJ2-1|TRBV24-1|20|NA|TRBD1
TGTGCCACCAGTGATTTCCCGGGACAGGGTCCCCCCCGCTCCTACAATGAGCAGTTCTTC
CATSDFPGQGPPRSYNEQFF
>TRBJ1-4|TRBV29-1|13|few|NA
TGCAGCGTTGCTCAGACAACTAATGAAAAACTGTTTTTT
CSVAQTTNEKLFF
>TRBJ2-4|TRBV7-6|14|NA|TRBD2
TGTGCCAGCAGCCCCCTCGGACTAGCGGAACTTCAGTACTTC
CASSPLGLAELQYF
>TRBJ2-2|TRBV25-1|13|NA|NA
TGTGCCAGCAGTCGTGGACACACCGGGGAGCTGTTTTTT
CASSRGHTGELFF
>TRBJ1-6|TRBV6-5|12|many|NA
TGTGCCAGCAGTTACGATCGCTCACCCCTCCACTTT
CASSYDRSPLHF
>TRBJ1-1|TRBV9|13|many|TRBD1
TGTGCCAGCGAACCGACAGGGGAGACTGAAGCTTTCTTT
CASEPTGETEAFF
>TRBJ2-5|TRBV12-5|13|NA|NA
TGTGCTAGTGAAAGGGTGTACCAAGAGACCCAGTACTTC
CASERVYQETQYF
>TRBJ2-1|TRBV5-5|17|NA|NA
TGTGCCAGCAGCTTGACCGCCCAATTCTGGGCCTACAATGAGCAGTTCTTC
CASSLTAQFWAYNEQFF
>TRBJ2-6|TRBV5-1|17|many|NA
TGCGCCAGCAGCTTGGGGGGCCGAATCTCTGGGGCCAACGTCCTGACTTTC
CASSLGGRISGANVLTF
>TRBJ2-5|TRBV11-2|14|NA|NA
TGTGCCAGCAGCCCGGGACGGCTCGGGGAGACCCAGTACTTC
CASSPGRLGETQYF
>TRBJ1-2|TRBV6-1|15|medium-sized|NA
TGTGCCAGCAGTGAAGGGCTGCAGGCTGGGTATGGCTACACCTTC
CASSEGLQAGYGYTF
>TRBJ1-2|TRBV4-1|16|once|NA
TGCGCCAGCAGCCAAGAATACCGCAACAGGGTCGGGGGCTACACCTTC
CASSQEYRNRVGGYTF
>TRBJ1-4|TRBV27|14|NA|NA
TGTGCCAGCAGTTTCCGGAGCCTGAATGAAAAACTGTTTTTT
CASSFRSLNEKLFF
>TRBJ2-7|TRBV7-9|15|many|NA
TGTGCCAGCAGCTTAGCCTCGGCCGGGAACTACGAGCAGTACTTC
CASSLASAGNYEQYF